The 32 T cell receptor beta chains reported below all come from one sample, sequenced in a study of T cell repertoires in cytomegalovirus infection. Their cognate antigens are unknown. TCRdb analysed the reads with MiXCR anew, one entry per CDR3 protein. The sample consists of 35,000 to 55,000 distinct CDR3 sequences, 15% to 25% of them appearing once. The source was CD8+ T cells from cultured PBMCs, collected from culture after CMV antigen stimulation. The receptors here all came from a human donor in good health (CMV status not recorded). Some clones in this sample may be carry-over from other donors' samples.

This rearrangement joins TRBV12-3 or TRBV12-4 to TRBJ1-1; unclear D gene. This CDR3 is built from 15 residues. Trimming removed 3 bases at V and 0 bases at J, with 11 bases between. The CDR3 DNA reads TGTGCCAGCAGTTTCAGTCCTATACTGAACACTGAAGCTTTCTTT. It translates to CASSFSPILNTEAFF.

This clonotype was counted only a few times. The CDR3 is CASSTGGPMEGYTF. CDR3 bases: TGTGCCAGCAGCACGGGGGGCCCGATGGAGGGCTACACCTTC. The rearrangement joins TRBV11-2 to TRBJ1-2; D possibly corresponds to TRBD1 (6 bases). V lost 5 bases to trimming and J lost 8 bases, with 18 bases between them. The length of the CDR3 is 14 residues. Germline V gene data show CDR1 as SGHAT and CDR2 as FQNNGV.

About this clonotype: A read error may produce the germline difference seen at one junction end. V is TRBV27 and J is TRBJ2-3; the match to TRBD2 covers 13 bases. The CDR3 sequence is 15 residues long. Looked up from germline, CDR1 is MNHEY and CDR2 is SMNVEV (reference sequence). The CDR3 DNA sequence: TGTGCCAGCAGTTGGACTAGCGGGGGCACAGCTACGCAGTATTTT. This sequence encodes CASSWTSGGTATQYF.

The chain's CDR3 is CASSLQVLRDSESYEQYF. The CDR3, as DNA: TGTGCCAGCAGCCTCCAGGTTCTTAGGGACAGTGAATCCTACGAGCAGTACTTC. This chain uses TRBV13 with TRBJ2-7, with TRBD1 matching over 7 bases. From germline, CDR1 is PRHDT and CDR2 FYEKMQ (reference sequence). V was pared by 5 bases and J by 1 base, with 17 bases of the junction left unmatched. The CDR3 length is 18 residues.

CDR3: CASSWDRGRRNEQFF. CDR3 coding DNA: TGTGCCAGCAGCTGGGACAGGGGGAGAAGGAATGAGCAGTTCTTC. The chain combines TRBV27 with TRBJ2-1; TRBD1 aligns across 11 bases. The V gene's germline CDR1 is MNHEY and CDR2 SMNVEV (reference sequence). The J segment lost 7 bases and the V segment lost 6 bases, leaving 8 bases of the junction unmatched. This CDR3 contains 15 residues.

This clonotype was found many times. The chain uses TRBV7-8 and TRBJ1-1, with TRBD1 as a possible D gene (6 bases). The germline V and J ends were trimmed by 2 bases and 2 bases, with 15 bases remaining between them. Germline V gene data show CDR1 as SGHVS and CDR2 as FQNEAQ. The CDR3 sequence is 16 residues long. The DNA for the CDR3 is TGTGCCAGCAGCTTAACGTTAAGGGGGGCTAACACTGAAGCTTTCTTT. Its protein product is CASSLTLRGANTEAFF.

V is TRBV9 and J is TRBJ2-3; 7 bases agree with TRBD2. Germline V gene lookup returns CDR1 SGDLS and CDR2 YYNGEE. This CDR3 contains 18 residues. With V trimmed by 1 base and J by 4 bases, 15 bases remained unmatched. The CDR3: CASSVLPGGGRAADTQYF. In nucleotides, the CDR3 is TGTGCCAGCAGCGTATTACCTGGGGGAGGGCGGGCAGCAGATACGCAGTATTTT.

This clonotype was seen at least ten times. The chain joins TRBV28 to TRBJ2-5; 10 bases are shared with TRBD2. The CDR3 sequence is 16 residues long. Germline assignment: CDR1 MDHEN and CDR2 SYDVKM. V trimming: 1 base; J trimming: 0 bases; junction bases outside the gene matches: 2. The DNA of the CDR3 is TGTGCCAGCAGTTTATACGGGACTAGCGACCAAGAGACCCAGTACTTC. It is translated as CASSLYGTSDQETQYF.

This clonotype has at least ten counts. Germline and junction disagree at one end, which may indicate a read error. The V and J genes are TRBV7-7 and TRBJ2-2, with D possibly matching TRBD2 (6 bases). Germline loops: CDR1 SSHAT, CDR2 FNYEAQ (reference sequence). This CDR3 region has 18 residues. The CDR3 nucleotides are TGTGCTAGCAGCTTAGAACGTACCGGGACTTCGAACACCGGGGAGCTGTTTTTT. Protein product: CASSLERTGTSNTGELFF.

CDR3 nucleotide sequence: TGTGCCAGCAGCTTAGACGGGGTCGAGCAGTACTTC. Amino acid sequence: CASSLDGVEQYF. This chain links TRBV11-2 with TRBJ2-7, with D possibly matching TRBD2 (5 bases). The CDR3 is made up of 12 amino acids. Trimming shortened V by 0 bases and J by 6 bases, and 6 bases separated the two germline ends. Germline V gene lookup returns CDR1 SGHAT and CDR2 FQNNGV.

This rearrangement joins TRBV3-1 to TRBJ2-5; D is uncertain. Germline V gene sequence: CDR1 LGHDT, CDR2 YNNKEL (reference sequence). There are 10 residues in the CDR3. Trimming cost V 0 bases and J 7 bases, with 0 bases left between them. The CDR3 sequence: CASSQETQYF. The CDR3 DNA sequence: TGTGCCAGCAGCCAAGAGACCCAGTACTTC.

The rearrangement uses TRBV4-3 and TRBJ2-7, with TRBD2 matching over 14 bases. The CDR3 runs 20 residues. V shed 4 bases and J 5 bases; nucleotides not matched to a gene: 19. The V gene's germline CDR1 is LGHNA and CDR2 YSLEER. The CDR3 loop is CASSRDRGPGLAGVGDEQYF. The CDR3 region has the DNA TGCGCCAGCAGCCGAGACAGGGGGCCGGGACTAGCGGGAGTGGGCGACGAGCAGTACTTC.

This clonotype occurred many times. The chain carries TRBV11-3 and TRBJ2-1; D possibly corresponds to TRBD2 (6 bases). The length of the CDR3 is 14 residues. CDR1 and CDR2 (germline): SGHNT, YENEEA. V lost 4 bases to trimming and J lost 9 bases, with 16 bases between them. The CDR3 DNA reads TGTGCCAGCAGCTCGCTGACTAGTCGAGGTGAGCAGTTCTTC. This encodes CASSSLTSRGEQFF.

The table lists this clonotype with many counts. This chain joins TRBV7-9 and TRBJ2-1, with 8 bases that match TRBD1. The germline CDR1 and CDR2 sequences are SEHNR and FQNEAQ (reference sequence). The CDR3 is 16 residues long. Germline trimming cut 5 bases from V and 1 base from J; bases unmatched to any gene: 7. The CDR3 is CASSGRQGTSYNEQFF. CDR3 sequence (DNA): TGTGCCAGCAGCGGACGACAGGGGACATCCTACAATGAGCAGTTCTTC.

This clonotype was observed a handful of times. This sequence joins TRBV20-1 and TRBJ2-7, with 11 bases matching TRBD2. V trimming: 0 bases; J trimming: 4 bases; junction bases outside the gene matches: 8. CDR3 length: 16 amino acids. Per the germline V gene, CDR1 is DFQATT and CDR2 is SNEGSKA (reference sequence). The CDR3 region has the DNA TGCAGTGCTAGAGACCTGACTAGCGGGAATGGTTACGAGCAGTACTTC. It is translated as CSARDLTSGNGYEQYF.

This clonotype was observed many times. The V gene is TRBV5-6, the J gene TRBJ1-1, with a weak D call TRBD1 (5 bases). V was pared by 0 bases and J by 0 bases, with 12 bases between. Germline loops: CDR1 SGHDT, CDR2 YYEEEE. The length of the CDR3 is 16 residues. Here the CDR3 DNA reads TGTGCCAGCAGCTTGGCCGGTAGGGGTTTGAACACTGAAGCTTTCTTT. Its protein is CASSLAGRGLNTEAFF.

The chain links TRBV7-9 to TRBJ2-2; D is unresolved. Germline CDR1 and CDR2: SEHNR and FQNEAQ (reference sequence). V was trimmed by 2 bases and J by 3 bases, leaving 7 bases between them. The length of the CDR3 is 14 residues. The CDR3 reads CASSLSWDTGELFF. In nucleotides, the CDR3 is TGTGCCAGCAGCTTAAGTTGGGACACCGGGGAGCTGTTTTTT.

The chain carries TRBV5-1 and TRBJ2-1; no firm D call. Trimming shortened V by 7 bases and J by 6 bases, and 20 bases separated the two germline ends. This CDR3 region has 15 residues. Germline V gene lookup returns CDR1 SGHRS and CDR2 YFSETQ. CDR3 DNA sequence: TGCGCCAGCGCGCTTACCTCTCGACCCGGCAATGAGCAGTTCTTC. Residues: CASALTSRPGNEQFF.

This clonotype was counted only a few times. V gene TRBV28 combines with J gene TRBJ2-6; 10 bases are shared with TRBD1. Germline CDR1 MDHEN, CDR2 SYDVKM. This CDR3 spans 18 amino acids. The junction had 9 bases not matched to a gene; V was cut back by 4 bases and J by 3 bases. The CDR3 here is CASSWGRQGASGANVLTF. DNA of the CDR3: TGTGCCAGCAGTTGGGGGAGACAGGGGGCGAGTGGGGCCAACGTCCTGACTTTC. The full variable domain, with the rest looked up from reference TRBV28 and TRBJ2-6, is DVKVTQSSRYLVKRTGEKVFLECVQDMDHENMFWYRQDPGLGLRLIYFSYDVKMKEKGDIPEGYSVSREKKERFSLILESASTNQTSMYLCASSWGRQGASGANVLTFGAGSRLTVL.

This clonotype was seen a few times. The J gene is TRBJ2-1, the V gene TRBV7-9, with 8 bases aligning to TRBD2. Per germline, CDR1 SEHNR and CDR2 FQNEAQ (reference sequence). V dropped 6 bases and J dropped 7; count of bases not matched to a gene: 8. This CDR3 spans 14 amino acids. The CDR3 nucleotides read TGTGCCAGCAGTAATCGGGGGGGGGCGAATGAGCAGTTCTTC. It codes for CASSNRGGANEQFF.

This clonotype was seen at least ten times. V gene TRBV27 combines with J gene TRBJ1-5; D gene unclear. V was shortened by 3 bases and J by 7 bases, with 13 bases between the two germline ends. The germline CDR1 and CDR2 sequences are MNHEY and SMNVEV (reference sequence). The CDR3 is made up of 14 amino acids. CDR3 sequence: CASSFAHGGQPQHF. CDR3 nucleotide sequence: TGTGCCAGCAGTTTTGCCCATGGAGGACAGCCCCAGCATTTT.

This chain uses TRBV11-2 with TRBJ1-6; 7 nucleotides align to TRBD1. Trimming cost V 5 bases and J 3 bases; bases outside gene matches: 7. The CDR3 spans 16 residues. CDR1 and CDR2 from the germline V gene are SGHAT and FQNNGV. Written as DNA, the CDR3 is TGTGCCAGCAGCGGTTGGGACAGTGACTATAATTCACCCCTCCACTTT. It codes for CASSGWDSDYNSPLHF.

This clonotype has a handful of counts. V usage is TRBV5-6 and J usage is TRBJ2-6, with D possibly matching TRBD1 (5 bases). Trimming pared 3 bases from V and 0 bases from J, leaving 13 bases between. The length of the CDR3 is 17 residues. Germline assignment: CDR1 SGHDT and CDR2 YYEEEE. CDR3 residues: CASSSDIFRSGANVLTF. The CDR3 coding sequence is TGTGCCAGCAGCTCGGACATTTTCCGCTCTGGGGCCAACGTCCTGACTTTC.

This clonotype appeared a few times. This chain links TRBV18 with TRBJ2-3, with D possibly TRBD1 on 5 matching bases. This CDR3 has 15 amino acids. Germline values: CDR1 KGHSH, CDR2 LQKENI. Trimming took 0 bases from V and 3 from J, leaving 10 bases between them. The CDR3 DNA is TGTGCCAGCTCACCACCCCAGGGTACTACAGATACGCAGTATTTT. Translated, it gives CASSPPQGTTDTQYF.

The sample holds a few counts of this clonotype. The chain employs TRBV12-3 or TRBV12-4 and TRBJ2-1, with 13 bases aligning to TRBD2. The CDR3 is 19 residues long. V shed 5 bases and J 0 bases; nucleotides not matched to a gene: 10. The CDR3 region is CASSTSGGAYLDSYNEQFF. CDR3 sequence (DNA): TGTGCCAGCAGTACTAGCGGGGGGGCTTATTTAGACTCCTACAATGAGCAGTTCTTC.

This clonotype was counted at least ten times. The CDR3 here is CASSSTGTLSETQYF. CDR3 sequence (DNA): TGTGCCAGCAGTTCGACAGGGACCCTTTCGGAGACCCAGTACTTC. The chain links TRBV7-9 to TRBJ2-5; TRBD1 agrees at 7 bases. The germline V gene has CDR1 SEHNR and CDR2 FQNEAQ (reference sequence). J lost 5 bases, V lost 6 bases, and 12 bases had no gene match. The CDR3 is 15 residues long. The full variable domain, completed using reference TRBV7-9 and TRBJ2-5, is DTGVSQNPRHKITKRGQNVTFRCDPISEHNRLYWYRQTLGQGPEFLTYFQNEAQLEKSRLLSDRFSAERPKGSFSTLEIQRTEQGDSAMYLCASSSTGTLSETQYFGPGTRLLVL.

The chain links TRBV7-9 to TRBJ1-4, with 7 bases identical to TRBD1. This CDR3 region has 17 residues. Germline CDR1 SEHNR, CDR2 FQNEAQ (reference sequence). V gave up 5 bases and J gave up 7 bases; unmatched junction bases: 16. The CDR3 coding sequence is TGTGCCAGCAGCCACCCTCCAGGGGGGATAGGGGTTGAAAAACTGTTTTTT. This gives the protein CASSHPPGGIGVEKLFF.

This clonotype has just a few counts. The V gene is TRBV9, the J gene TRBJ2-2; tentatively, D is TRBD2 (6 bases). The CDR3 runs to 15 residues. Germline assignment: CDR1 SGDLS and CDR2 YYNGEE. Trimming removed 3 bases at V and 1 base at J, with 10 bases between. CDR3 amino acids: CASSEGTVNTGELFF. The CDR3 DNA sequence: TGTGCCAGCAGCGAAGGGACTGTGAACACCGGGGAGCTGTTTTTT. The variable domain in full, completed from reference TRBV9 and TRBJ2-2, reads DSGVTQTPKHLITATGQRVTLRCSPRSGDLSVYWYQQSLDQGLQFLIQYYNGEERAKGNILERFSAQQFPDLHSELNLSSLELGDSALYFCASSEGTVNTGELFFGEGSRLTVL.

This clonotype was seen repeatedly, ten times or more. The chain has TRBV7-3 and TRBJ2-7; perhaps TRBD2 as D (7 bases). The germline CDR1 and CDR2 sequences are SGHTA and FQGTGA. V was clipped by 4 bases and J by 2 bases, with 21 bases between them. The CDR3 has 17 amino acids. The CDR3 region has the DNA TGTGCCAGCAGCTGGGAGGGCGGGCGGGACACCACCTACGAGCAGTACTTC. Translated, it gives CASSWEGGRDTTYEQYF. Looking up the rest from reference TRBV7-3 and TRBJ2-7 gives the full variable domain: GAGVSQTPSNKVTEKGKYVELRCDPISGHTALYWYRQSLGQGPEFLIYFQGTGAADDSGLPNDRFFAVRPEGSVSTLKIQRTERGDSAVYLCASSWEGGRDTTYEQYFGPGTRLTVT.

The chain recombines TRBV9 with TRBJ2-4; 7 nucleotides align to TRBD2. Trimming took 3 bases from V and 7 from J; bases not matched to a gene: 10. Looked up from germline, CDR1 is SGDLS and CDR2 is YYNGEE. The CDR3 extends over 15 amino acids. CDR3 sequence reads: CASSDHPGLRNIQYF. CDR3 in DNA: TGTGCCAGCAGCGATCATCCGGGACTAAGGAACATTCAGTACTTC.

This clonotype is deemed medium-sized (0.01 to 0.1%). The chain has TRBV7-6 and TRBJ2-5; TRBD1 or TRBD2 may be the D gene (6 bases each). Looked up from germline, CDR1 is SGHVS and CDR2 is FNYEAQ. The CDR3 runs 18 residues. Between the trimmed V and J ends, which lost 0 bases and 0 bases, there was a span of 17 bases. The CDR3: CASSLAGTGGYDQETQYF. The CDR3 coding sequence is TGTGCCAGCAGCTTAGCCGGGACTGGGGGCTACGACCAAGAGACCCAGTACTTC. Looking up the rest from reference TRBV7-6 and TRBJ2-5 gives the full variable domain: GAGVSQSPRYKVTKRGQDVALRCDPISGHVSLYWYRQALGQGPEFLTYFNYEAQQDKSGLPNDRFSAERPEGSISTLTIQRTEQRDSAMYRCASSLAGTGGYDQETQYFGPGTRLLVL.

This clonotype appeared a few times. One end of the junction is discordant with germline, which a read error may explain. The chain joins TRBV5-1 to TRBJ1-1; D may be TRBD1 (5 bases). The CDR3 has 15 amino acids. The V gene's germline CDR1 is SGHRS and CDR2 YFSETQ. The CDR3 reads CASSWRGGENTEAFF. The CDR3 DNA reads TGTGCCAGCAGCTGGAGGGGCGGAGAAAACACTGAAGCTTTCTTT.